These 30 T cell receptor beta chains were sequenced from one sample in a study of shared clonotypes between healthy human individuals. The naive CD8 fraction comprised CD45RO-negative cells positively selected for CCR7 and excluded terminally differentiated effector memory CD45RA+ cells. Here immunoSEQ multiplex PCR was the method, and the copy in TCRdb shows in-frame clones only, minus some. The sample lists about 650,000 clones, around 95% seen once, with around 0.11% in the top ten. The sample comprised naive CD8+ T cells sorted from blood. Receptors were obtained from a woman between 25 and 40 years old in good health.

V gene TRBV4-1 combines with J gene TRBJ1-1; tentative D call: TRBD1 (5 bases). The V gene's germline CDR1 is MGHRA and CDR2 YSYEKL. The ends were cut back, 0 bases at V and 6 bases at J, with 20 bases in the middle. The CDR3 totals 17 residues. CDR3 region: CASSQEVPGPGTAEAFF. DNA of the CDR3: TGCGCCAGCAGCCAAGAGGTCCCGGGACCAGGGACCGCTGAAGCTTTCTTT.

The chain links TRBV28 to TRBJ2-5; D is uncertain. CDR3 length: 15 amino acids. The V end lost 5 bases, the J end lost 1 base, and 14 bases lay between the germline ends. Germline-derived CDR1 and CDR2 are MDHEN and SYDVKM. As DNA, the CDR3 is TGTGCCAGCAGTGATTCGGCCTCTACCCAAGAGACCCAGTACTTC. Translated: CASSDSASTQETQYF.

The V and J genes are TRBV27 and TRBJ1-5; D is undetermined. The length of the CDR3 is 12 residues. Trimming left V 7 bases short and J 5 bases short, with 9 bases between. Germline V gene lookup returns CDR1 MNHEY and CDR2 SMNVEV (reference sequence). This CDR3 reads CASTDGDQPQHF. As DNA, the CDR3 is TGTGCCAGCACCGACGGCGATCAGCCCCAGCATTTT.

The rearrangement uses TRBV7-9 and TRBJ2-5; 7 nucleotides align to TRBD2. Per the germline V gene, CDR1 is SEHNR and CDR2 is FQNEAQ (reference sequence). V shed 3 bases and J 2 bases; nucleotides not matched to a gene: 3. This CDR3 is built from 14 residues. This CDR3 reads CASSLAGAQETQYF. CDR3 sequence (DNA): TGTGCCAGCAGCTTGGCGGGAGCTCAAGAGACCCAGTACTTC.

This sequence joins TRBV9 and TRBJ1-1, with TRBD1 as a possible D gene (5 bases). There are 15 residues in the CDR3. Per the germline V gene, CDR1 is SGDLS and CDR2 is YYNGEE. Trimming cost V 4 bases and J 1 base, with 14 bases left between them. This CDR3 is CASSPNRLWNTEAFF. The CDR3 DNA sequence: TGTGCCAGCAGCCCGAACAGGCTATGGAACACTGAAGCTTTCTTT.

V usage is TRBV27 and J usage is TRBJ2-7; D not resolved. Germline CDR1 is MNHEY and CDR2 is SMNVEV (reference sequence). The length of the CDR3 is 13 residues. V was clipped by 8 bases and J by 0 bases, with 11 bases between them. The CDR3 region is CASGRTSSYEQYF. CDR3 DNA: TGTGCCAGCGGGCGGACCAGCTCCTACGAGCAGTACTTC.

Concerning this clone itself: Because the CDR3's place on the DNA is in doubt, the DNA is left out and the CDR3 is given as listed by TCRdb. The chain employs TRBV7-5 and TRBJ2-7; TRBD2, as called in the table, went unchecked against the DNA. TRBV7-5 counts as a pseudogene. A total of 18 residues make up the CDR3, ends included. The CDR3 spells CVRSLGVGMGAGAYEQYF.

This rearrangement joins TRBV13 to TRBJ2-7; D gene ambiguous. The CDR3 runs 13 residues. V lost 3 bases and J lost 0, with 6 bases in between. From germline, CDR1 is PRHDT and CDR2 FYEKMQ (reference sequence). The CDR3 coding sequence is TGTGCCAGCAGCTTCCCCAGCTCCTACGAGCAGTACTTC. This gives the protein CASSFPSSYEQYF.

In this sample, this clone turned up once. The rearrangement joins TRBV6-6 to TRBJ1-4; 8 bases agree with TRBD1. With 6 bases clipped from V and 0 bases from J, the junction kept 3 bases outside the gene matches. This CDR3 has 15 residues. Germline CDR1 MNHNY, CDR2 SVGAGI (reference sequence). The CDR3 reads CASSTGQATNEKLFF. The DNA for the CDR3 is TGTGCCAGCAGCACGGGACAGGCAACTAATGAAAAACTGTTTTTT.

This clone is a singleton in its sample. CDR3 coding DNA: TGTGCCAGCAGCTTACGGGGAGACAGAAATTCACCCCTCCACTTT. Protein sequence: CASSLRGDRNSPLHF. This sequence joins TRBV11-2 and TRBJ1-6; a weak D match, TRBD1 (5 bases). The germline CDR1 and CDR2 sequences are SGHAT and FQNNGV. The CDR3 covers 15 residues. V was trimmed by 2 bases and J by 7 bases, leaving 12 bases between them.

In this sample, this clone turned up once. The V and J genes are TRBV27 and TRBJ1-3; D is possibly TRBD1 (6 bases). The germline CDR1 and CDR2 sequences are MNHEY and SMNVEV (reference sequence). V was clipped by 7 bases and J by 1 base, with 11 bases between them. The CDR3 contains 14 residues. The CDR3 protein is CASMQGLSGNTIYF. CDR3 in DNA: TGTGCCAGCATGCAGGGGCTTTCTGGAAACACCATATATTTT.

The chain links TRBV10-3 to TRBJ2-7; possibly TRBD2 for D (6 bases). The V gene's germline CDR1 is ENHRY and CDR2 SYGVKD. V lost 8 bases, J lost 2 bases, and 13 bases lay in between. The CDR3 covers 13 residues. DNA of the CDR3: TGTGCCATCGGGAACGGGGGACCCTACGAGCAGTACTTC. Translation gives CAIGNGGPYEQYF.

V is TRBV25-1 and J is TRBJ2-1, with D perhaps being TRBD1 or TRBD2 (5 bases each). The CDR3 extends over 15 amino acids. CDR1 is MGHDK, CDR2 SYGVNS, per germline. V lost 3 bases and J lost 8, with 17 bases in between. The CDR3 here is CASSDPRGLADEQFF. The CDR3 DNA reads TGTGCCAGCAGTGATCCTCGGGGCTTAGCAGATGAGCAGTTCTTC.

This clone has just one count. This chain connects TRBV27 to TRBJ2-2; 9 nucleotides match TRBD2. The CDR3 extends over 16 amino acids. Germline V gene lookup returns CDR1 MNHEY and CDR2 SMNVEV (reference sequence). J was trimmed by 5 bases and V by 5 bases; bases with no gene match: 9. CDR3 sequence (DNA): TGTGCCAGCAGTCTTCATAGCGGGAGAGGAACCGGGGAGCTGTTTTTT. Residues: CASSLHSGRGTGELFF.

The CDR3 sequence: CASSIMGKRAEAFF. The CDR3 region has the DNA TGTGCCAGCAGTATAATGGGGAAAAGGGCTGAAGCTTTCTTT. The chain carries TRBV7-9 and TRBJ1-1; D not certain. In germline, CDR1 is SEHNR, CDR2 FQNEAQ (reference sequence). V was shortened by 6 bases and J by 6 bases, with 17 bases between the two germline ends. The CDR3 consists of 14 residues. Full variable domain (outside the CDR3, taken from reference TRBV7-9 and TRBJ1-1): DTGVSQNPRHKITKRGQNVTFRCDPISEHNRLYWYRQTLGQGPEFLTYFQNEAQLEKSRLLSDRFSAERPKGSFSTLEIQRTEQGDSAMYLCASSIMGKRAEAFFGQGTRLTVV.

V gene TRBV6-6 combines with J gene TRBJ2-2; possibly TRBD2 for D (5 bases). The CDR3 extends over 15 amino acids. V was pared by 5 bases and J by 1 base, with 11 bases between. Germline CDR1 reads MNHNY; CDR2 reads SVGAGI (reference sequence). CDR3 sequence reads: CASSTPSGNTGELFF. CDR3 coding DNA: TGTGCCAGCAGTACCCCCAGCGGGAACACCGGGGAGCTGTTTTTT.

The rearrangement uses TRBV5-6 and TRBJ2-7, with 7 bases identical to TRBD1. V shed 3 bases, J shed 4 bases, and the junction held 7 bases outside the gene matches. CDR3 length: 14 amino acids. Germline CDR1 and CDR2: SGHDT and YYEEEE. The CDR3 here is CASSSTDREYEQYF. The CDR3 bases are TGTGCCAGCAGCTCCACCGACAGGGAATACGAGCAGTACTTC.

J is TRBJ2-2 and V is TRBV28; 7 bases agree with TRBD1. V lost 3 bases, J lost 5 bases, and 6 bases stayed unmatched. In germline, CDR1 is MDHEN, CDR2 SYDVKM. There are 15 residues in the CDR3. CDR3 DNA sequence: TGTGCCAGCAGTTTGCGACAGGGATGGACCGGGGAGCTGTTTTTT. Residues: CASSLRQGWTGELFF.

This clone is a singleton in its sample. V is TRBV28 and J is TRBJ1-1; D remains unclear. There are 14 residues in the CDR3. Trimming stripped 2 bases from V and 5 bases from J, with 12 bases between. CDR1 is MDHEN and CDR2 is SYDVKM in the germline V gene. CDR3 loop: CASSLKVVGTEAFF. The CDR3 DNA sequence: TGTGCCAGCAGTTTAAAGGTTGTCGGGACTGAAGCTTTCTTT. Drawing the rest from reference TRBV28 and TRBJ1-1, the complete variable domain is DVKVTQSSRYLVKRTGEKVFLECVQDMDHENMFWYRQDPGLGLRLIYFSYDVKMKEKGDIPEGYSVSREKKERFSLILESASTNQTSMYLCASSLKVVGTEAFFGQGTRLTVV.

The J gene is TRBJ1-5, the V gene TRBV27, with D possibly TRBD1 on 5 matching bases. CDR3 length equals 12 residues. Germline V gene data show CDR1 as MNHEY and CDR2 as SMNVEV (reference sequence). Trimming stripped 5 bases from V and 7 bases from J, with 9 bases between. The CDR3, as DNA: TGTGCCAGCAGTCCCTCAGGGCAGCCCCAGCATTTT. Its translation is CASSPSGQPQHF.

The chain joins TRBV10-2 to TRBJ1-5; D is undetermined. CDR1 is WSHSY and CDR2 is SAAADI in the germline V gene. The germline V and J ends were trimmed by 5 bases and 2 bases, with 7 bases remaining between them. This CDR3 comprises 13 residues. The CDR3 DNA is TGCGCCAGCAGTTCTGGACGCAATCAGCCCCAGCATTTT. Protein product: CASSSGRNQPQHF.

This clone was seen once. The V and J genes are TRBV27 and TRBJ2-7, with D unclear. Germline CDR1 reads MNHEY; CDR2 reads SMNVEV (reference sequence). The length of the CDR3 is 14 residues. Trimming pared 0 bases from V and 6 bases from J, leaving 12 bases between. The CDR3 is CASSLSAVSLEQYF. The CDR3 nucleotides read TGTGCCAGCAGTTTATCAGCAGTGTCACTCGAGCAGTACTTC.

The chain carries TRBV4-1 and TRBJ2-3; D remains ambiguous. The germline CDR1 and CDR2 sequences are MGHRA and YSYEKL. The CDR3 loop spans 13 amino acids. Trimming took off 3 bases at V and 4 bases at J, with 8 bases between the two ends. The CDR3 coding sequence is TGCGCCAGCAGCCACCCGGGCGCAGATACGCAGTATTTT. Translating gives CASSHPGADTQYF.

The genes are TRBV4-1 and TRBJ2-7; 8 positions agree with TRBD2. Germline CDR1 reads MGHRA; CDR2 reads YSYEKL. The J segment lost 6 bases and the V segment lost 0 bases, leaving 13 bases of the junction unmatched. This CDR3 contains 17 residues. The CDR3 DNA reads as TGCGCCAGCAGCCAAGATTGGGCGGGGGGTAAGACTTCCGAGCAGTACTTC. This encodes CASSQDWAGGKTSEQYF.

The chain combines TRBV19 with TRBJ1-5; D possibly corresponds to TRBD1 (5 bases). The germline gives CDR1 LNHDA, CDR2 SQIVND (reference sequence). The length of the CDR3 is 14 residues. Trimming took 5 bases from V and 5 from J, leaving 13 bases between them. The DNA of the CDR3 is TGTGCCAGTAGTTTCGGACGGGGACATCAGCCCCAGCATTTT. Amino acids: CASSFGRGHQPQHF.

This clone was seen more than once but under ten times. The chain recombines TRBV7-9 with TRBJ2-1; possible D gene TRBD1, 6 bases. From germline, CDR1 is SEHNR and CDR2 FQNEAQ (reference sequence). Trimming left V 6 bases short and J 0 bases short, with 21 bases between. The CDR3 has 18 residues. The CDR3 sequence is CASSPARGSSYSYNEQFF. In nucleotides, the CDR3 is TGTGCCAGCAGTCCCGCGAGGGGGAGTAGTTACTCCTACAATGAGCAGTTCTTC.

There are a few counts of this clone. J is TRBJ2-2 and V is TRBV7-9, with D uncertain. The V and J ends lost 6 bases and 3 bases respectively, with 5 bases between them. The CDR3 length is 12 residues. Germline CDR1 and CDR2: SEHNR and FQNEAQ (reference sequence). The CDR3 spells CASRIDTGELFF. The DNA for the CDR3 is TGTGCCAGCAGAATCGACACCGGGGAGCTGTTTTTT.

The V gene is TRBV28, the J gene TRBJ2-1; the match to TRBD2 covers 8 bases. Trimming took 5 bases from V and 0 from J; bases not matched to a gene: 12. Germline CDR1 MDHEN, CDR2 SYDVKM. CDR3 length: 18 amino acids. CDR3 residues: CASSAAGVAGSSYNEQFF. CDR3 DNA sequence: TGTGCCAGCAGTGCTGCCGGGGTAGCGGGGAGCTCCTACAATGAGCAGTTCTTC.

The V call is TRBV7-3, the J call TRBJ2-3; no clear D gene. The CDR3 totals 13 residues. Germline assignment: CDR1 SGHTA and CDR2 FQGTGA. V shed 0 bases and J shed 4 bases, with 5 bases lying between them. The DNA of the CDR3 is TGTGCCAGCAGCTTAACGGGCGCAGATACGCAGTATTTT. It encodes CASSLTGADTQYF.

V usage is TRBV30 and J usage is TRBJ2-5; the D gene is possibly TRBD2 (6 bases). Germline V CDR1 and CDR2: GTSNPN, SVGIG (reference sequence). V was cut by 1 base and J by 4 bases, with 16 bases left in between. The CDR3 spans 15 residues. CDR3 region: CAWSAHGSSRETQYF. The CDR3 bases are TGTGCCTGGAGTGCACACGGGAGTAGCCGAGAGACCCAGTACTTC. Variable domain in full (rest from reference TRBV30 and TRBJ2-5): SQTIHQWPATLVQPVGSPLSLECTVEGTSNPNLYWYRQAAGRGLQLLFYSVGIGQISSEVPQNLSASRPQDRQFILSSKKLLLSDSGFYLCAWSAHGSSRETQYFGPGTRLLVL.